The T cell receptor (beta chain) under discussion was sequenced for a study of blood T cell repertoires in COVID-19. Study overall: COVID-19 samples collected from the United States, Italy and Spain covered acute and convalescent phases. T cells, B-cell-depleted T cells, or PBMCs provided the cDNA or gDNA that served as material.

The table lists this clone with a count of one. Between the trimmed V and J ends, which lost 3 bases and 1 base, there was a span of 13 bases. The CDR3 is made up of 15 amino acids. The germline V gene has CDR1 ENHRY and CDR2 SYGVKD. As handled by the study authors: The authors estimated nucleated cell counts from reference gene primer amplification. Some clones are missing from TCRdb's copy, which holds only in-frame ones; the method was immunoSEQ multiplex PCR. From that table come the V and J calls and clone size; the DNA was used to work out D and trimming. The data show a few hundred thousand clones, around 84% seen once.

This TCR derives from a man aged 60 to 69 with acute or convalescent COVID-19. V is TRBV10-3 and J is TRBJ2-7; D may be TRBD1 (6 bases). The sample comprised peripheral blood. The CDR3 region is CAISENPTGSYEQYF. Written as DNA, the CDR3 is TGTGCCATCAGTGAAAACCCGACAGGATCCTACGAGCAGTACTTC.